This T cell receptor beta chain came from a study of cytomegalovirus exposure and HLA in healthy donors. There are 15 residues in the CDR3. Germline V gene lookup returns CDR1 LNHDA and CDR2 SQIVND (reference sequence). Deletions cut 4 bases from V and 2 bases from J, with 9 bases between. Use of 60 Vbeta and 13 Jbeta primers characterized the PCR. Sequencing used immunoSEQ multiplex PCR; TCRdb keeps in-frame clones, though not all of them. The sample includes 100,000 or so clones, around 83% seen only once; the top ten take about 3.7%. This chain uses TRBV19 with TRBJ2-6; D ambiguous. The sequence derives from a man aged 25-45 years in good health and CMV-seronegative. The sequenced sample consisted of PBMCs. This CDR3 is CASSRAMAGANVLTF. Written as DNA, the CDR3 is TGTGCCAGTAGTAGAGCAATGGCTGGGGCCAACGTCCTGACTTTC. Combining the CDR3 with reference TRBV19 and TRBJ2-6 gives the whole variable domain DGGITQSPKYLFRKEGQNVTLSCEQNLNHDAMYWYRQDPGQGLRLIYYSQIVNDFQKGDIAEGYSVSREKKESFPLTVTSAQKNPTAFYLCASSRAMAGANVLTFGAGSRLTVL.